This entry is about one TCR beta chain. Its antigen is unidentified. The germline V gene has CDR1 DFQATT and CDR2 SNEGSKA (reference sequence). The length of the CDR3 is 11 residues. Between the trimmed V and J ends, which lost 6 bases and 2 bases, there was a span of 6 bases. A TCRbeta library incorporating unique molecular identifiers was prepared. TCRdb recomputed calls from the PCR reads with MiXCR, one row per CDR3 protein. This table holds about 980,000 distinct CDR3 sequences, roughly 29% found once. These data come from a study of T-cell reconstitution after alpha-beta-depleted transplantation in children. Overall study results and limits: Several hundred rapidly expanded clones from non-depleted graft cells reportedly supplied alpha-beta T cells about two months post-transplant. After one year, T-cell counts and TCRbeta diversity mostly came from new T cells. Surviving recipient cells, namely T cells and thymic progenitors, were the source of high day-60 TCRbeta diversity in some patients.

This chain connects TRBV20-1 to TRBJ2-3, with D perhaps matching TRBD1 or TRBD2 (5 bases each). This specimen consisted of PBMCs, mostly from graft donor cells, obtained 360 days after TCRalphabeta/CD19-depleted stem cell transplant. The TCR was taken from a boy under three years old who had a stem cell transplant for SCID, so the T cells may come from the graft donor. In DNA form, the CDR3 reads TGCAGTGCAGGGACCACAGATACGCAGTATTTT. Its protein product is CSAGTTDTQYF.